Listed here are 25 T cell receptor beta chains from one sample, sequenced in a study of blood T cell repertoires in COVID-19. TCRdb keeps only in-frame clones here, not all; method: immunoSEQ multiplex PCR. The sample has fewer than 350,000 clones; 90% are singletons. What was sequenced was PBMCs or T cells enriched from blood (not recorded which). These receptors were collected from a woman aged 18-35 years with acute COVID-19.

Of note for this clone: Other nucleotide sequences in the sample specify the same CDR3. The rearrangement uses TRBV10-3 and TRBJ2-1; 11 bases agree with TRBD2. The CDR3 is made up of 14 amino acids. In germline, CDR1 is ENHRY, CDR2 SYGVKD. The junction had 2 bases not matched to a gene; V was cut back by 4 bases and J by 6 bases. The DNA of the CDR3 is TGTGCCATCAGTGGTACTAGCGGGAGCAATGAGCAGTTCTTC. It is translated as CAISGTSGSNEQFF.

The CDR3 here is CASSQRVGTSGTYEQYF. The DNA of the CDR3 is TGTGCCAGCAGCCAAAGGGTCGGGACTAGCGGAACCTACGAGCAGTACTTC. The chain is built from TRBV7-7 and TRBJ2-7, with 11 bases lining up with TRBD2. The V and J ends lost 5 bases and 2 bases, in that order; junction bases with no gene match: 11. Looked up from germline, CDR1 is SSHAT and CDR2 is FNYEAQ (reference sequence). The CDR3 length is 17 residues.

This clone was observed a single time. The rearrangement uses TRBV19 and TRBJ2-3; D perhaps matches TRBD1 (6 bases). The V gene lost 7 bases and the J gene lost 4 bases, with 12 bases spanning the gap. The CDR3 is made up of 13 amino acids. CDR1 is LNHDA and CDR2 is SQIVND in the germline V gene (reference sequence). Written as DNA, the CDR3 is TGTGCCAGTAAGGACGAGGGGGCAGATACGCAGTATTTT. It is translated as CASKDEGADTQYF.

V and J are TRBV19 and TRBJ2-2; D possibly corresponds to TRBD2 (6 bases). Germline CDR1 and CDR2: LNHDA and SQIVND (reference sequence). CDR3 size: 16 residues. Trimming shortened V by 3 bases and J by 0 bases, and 11 bases separated the two germline ends. The CDR3, as DNA: TGTGCCAGTAGTATCCTTCCGGGGGCGAACACCGGGGAGCTGTTTTTT. It translates to CASSILPGANTGELFF.

The gene calls are TRBV10-3 and TRBJ1-1; D gene unclear. Germline assignment: CDR1 ENHRY and CDR2 SYGVKD. The CDR3 runs to 14 residues. V lost 2 bases, J lost 5 bases, and 12 bases lay in between. CDR3 DNA: TGTGCCATCAGTGAGCCGGGAACTCGAACTGAAGCTTTCTTT. It is translated as CAISEPGTRTEAFF.

CDR3 residues: CASSYFRFQPQHF. The CDR3 region has the DNA TGTGCCAGCAGTTATTTCAGGTTCCAGCCCCAGCATTTT. This chain links TRBV6-2 or TRBV6-3 with TRBJ1-5; D is undetermined. Trimming took 3 bases from V and 7 from J, leaving 10 bases between them. Germline V gives CDR1 MNHEY, CDR2 SVGEGT. CDR3 length equals 13 residues.

This sequence joins TRBV18 and TRBJ2-7; D is perhaps TRBD1 (5 bases). CDR1 is KGHSH and CDR2 is LQKENI in the germline V gene. The CDR3 loop spans 15 amino acids. Trimming removed 1 base at V and 6 bases at J, with 16 bases between. The CDR3 nucleotides are TGTGCCAGCTCACCACGTCTCTCCGAAGGGGTCGAGCAGTACTTC. Encoded protein: CASSPRLSEGVEQYF. The complete variable domain, with remaining parts taken from reference TRBV18 and TRBJ2-7, reads NAGVMQNPRHLVRRRGQEARLRCSPMKGHSHVYWYRQLPEEGLKFMVYLQKENIIDESGMPKERFSAEFPKEGPSILRIQQVVRGDSAAYFCASSPRLSEGVEQYFGPGTRLTVT.

The J gene is TRBJ2-3, the V gene TRBV7-6; D is possibly TRBD1 (7 bases). Trimming stripped 2 bases from V and 3 bases from J, with 18 bases between. This CDR3 region has 17 residues. CDR1 SGHVS and CDR2 FNYEAQ come from the germline V gene. Here the CDR3 reads CASSLSKGQGGTDTQYF. The DNA for the CDR3 is TGTGCCAGCAGCTTATCCAAGGGCCAGGGGGGAACAGATACGCAGTATTTT. Full variable domain (outside the CDR3, taken from reference TRBV7-6 and TRBJ2-3): GAGVSQSPRYKVTKRGQDVALRCDPISGHVSLYWYRQALGQGPEFLTYFNYEAQQDKSGLPNDRFSAERPEGSISTLTIQRTEQRDSAMYRCASSLSKGQGGTDTQYFGPGTRLTVL.

This clone appeared a few times. CDR3 nucleotide sequence: TGTGCCAGCAGTGGTAGGCAGGACAATCAGCCCCAGCATTTT. Amino acid sequence: CASSGRQDNQPQHF. This chain connects TRBV2 to TRBJ1-5, with D uncertain. This CDR3 region has 14 residues. Per germline, CDR1 SNHLY and CDR2 FYNNEI. Deletions cut 4 bases from V and 3 bases from J, with 10 bases between.

The CDR3 DNA sequence: TGTGCCAGCAGCTACAACCCGGGACTAGCGTTTTCCGGGGAGCTGTTTTTT. Residues: CASSYNPGLAFSGELFF. The rearrangement joins TRBV7-2 to TRBJ2-2, with TRBD2 identical over 10 bases. The V gene's germline CDR1 is SGHTA and CDR2 FQGNSA. J was trimmed by 6 bases and V by 4 bases; bases with no gene match: 11. The CDR3 has 17 amino acids.

This chain links TRBV20-1 with TRBJ2-1; 11 bases are a match to TRBD2. Trimming cost V 3 bases and J 5 bases; bases outside gene matches: 12. The CDR3 loop spans 17 amino acids. Looked up from germline, CDR1 is DFQATT and CDR2 is SNEGSKA (reference sequence). CDR3 nucleotides: TGCAGTGCTAGTAGAGGTAGCGGGAGGGCCGGGAACAATGAGCAGTTCTTC. Translation gives CSASRGSGRAGNNEQFF.

This chain joins TRBV5-5 and TRBJ2-7; a weak D match, TRBD2 (6 bases). V was trimmed by 4 bases and J by 2 bases, leaving 13 bases between them. Germline V gene lookup returns CDR1 SGHKS and CDR2 YYEKEE (reference sequence). CDR3 length: 14 amino acids. The DNA of the CDR3 is TGTGCCAGCAGCCCGGAGGGGAAGGCCTACGAGCAGTACTTC. Amino acid sequence: CASSPEGKAYEQYF.

This clone has just a few counts. V usage is TRBV27 and J usage is TRBJ2-1, with 8 bases fitting TRBD2. From germline, CDR1 is MNHEY and CDR2 SMNVEV (reference sequence). The CDR3 is 15 residues long. Germline trimming cut 7 bases from V and 3 bases from J; bases unmatched to any gene: 8. CDR3: CASKVLAGNYNEQFF. CDR3 nucleotides: TGTGCCAGCAAGGTATTAGCGGGAAACTACAATGAGCAGTTCTTC.

The DNA for the CDR3 is TGTGCCAGTAGACGGGACAGGGCGGGACTAGCGGGTTCCTGGACCGGGGAGCTGTTTTTT. Its protein product is CASRRDRAGLAGSWTGELFF. The rearrangement links TRBV19 to TRBJ2-2, with TRBD2 matching 12 bases. Germline CDR1 reads LNHDA; CDR2 reads SQIVND (reference sequence). CDR3 length: 20 amino acids. With V trimmed by 6 bases and J by 5 bases, 19 bases remained unmatched.

On this clone itself: Mismatch with germline at one junction end may stem from a read error. CDR3 bases: TGTGCCAGCAACCTTATACAGGGGACCCTTTCCTTC. Encoded protein: CASNLIQGTLSF. The chain recombines TRBV5-6 with TRBJ2-7, with 7 bases matching TRBD1. Germline loops: CDR1 SGHDT, CDR2 YYEEEE. The CDR3 consists of 12 residues.

The chain's CDR3 is CATSRGDRTYEQYF. The CDR3 DNA is TGTGCCACCAGCAGAGGGGACAGGACCTACGAGCAGTACTTC. The chain combines TRBV15 with TRBJ2-7, with 8 bases that match TRBD1. The V gene end was trimmed by 1 base and the J gene end by 2 bases; junction bases not matched to a gene: 1. The CDR3 is made up of 14 amino acids. CDR1 and CDR2 (germline): LNHNV, YYDKDF (reference sequence).

The chain couples TRBV29-1 to TRBJ2-5; TRBD2 might be the D (5 bases). V gave up 0 bases and J gave up 7 bases, with 15 bases separating them. The V gene's germline CDR1 is SQVTM and CDR2 ANQGSEA. This CDR3 has 14 residues. The CDR3 spells CSVEDIGTGGTQYF. The CDR3 coding sequence is TGCAGCGTTGAAGATATAGGCACCGGAGGGACCCAGTACTTC.

In its sample, this clone was seen many times. The chain joins TRBV6-2 or TRBV6-3 to TRBJ2-7; 12 nucleotides agree with TRBD2. Germline lookup yields CDR1 MNHEY and CDR2 SVGEGT. The V segment lost 2 bases and the J segment 4 bases; nucleotides outside the gene matches: 3. The CDR3 extends over 15 amino acids. The CDR3, as DNA: TGTGCCAGCAGTTACGAGACTAGCGGGAGTTACGAGCAGTACTTC. It specifies CASSYETSGSYEQYF.

V and J are TRBV27 and TRBJ2-1, with 8 bases identical to TRBD2. Trimming removed 5 bases from V and 6 bases from J; junction bases left unmatched: 9. Germline values: CDR1 MNHEY, CDR2 SMNVEV (reference sequence). The CDR3 loop spans 15 amino acids. CDR3 loop: CASSVAGNTLNEQFF. The CDR3 DNA is TGTGCCAGCAGTGTAGCGGGGAATACCCTCAATGAGCAGTTCTTC.

This rearrangement joins TRBV9 to TRBJ2-7; tentative D call: TRBD2 (5 bases). V lost 3 bases and J 1 base, leaving 8 bases between the germline ends. Germline CDR1 SGDLS, CDR2 YYNGEE. The length of the CDR3 is 13 residues. The CDR3 DNA sequence: TGTGCCAGCAGCGCCGGACTGTCCTACGAGCAGTACTTC. It yields the protein CASSAGLSYEQYF.

The chain combines TRBV3-1 (or the pseudogene TRBV3-2) with TRBJ1-2, with 9 bases aligning to TRBD1. Germline CDR1 reads LGHDT; CDR2 reads YNNKEL (reference sequence). The CDR3 is 14 amino acids. J was trimmed by 4 bases and V by 4 bases; bases with no gene match: 4. CDR3 sequence reads: CASSLGTGIYGYTF. CDR3 coding DNA: TGTGCCAGCAGCCTTGGGACAGGGATCTATGGCTACACCTTC.

This clone appeared a few times. CDR3 nucleotides: TGTGCCATCAGAGGGGAGGGCTACGAGCAGTACTTC. Translation gives CAIRGEGYEQYF. V and J are TRBV10-3 and TRBJ2-7; TRBD2 agrees at 7 bases. Unmatched junction bases numbered 2, after V lost 6 bases and J lost 3 bases. Per germline, CDR1 ENHRY and CDR2 SYGVKD. The CDR3 has 12 amino acids.

The rearrangement joins TRBV5-5 to TRBJ1-1; 8 positions agree with TRBD1. The V and J ends lost 7 bases and 0 bases, in that order; junction bases with no gene match: 2. There are 13 residues in the CDR3. Germline CDR1 is SGHKS and CDR2 is YYEKEE (reference sequence). CDR3: CASGQGLNTEAFF. The CDR3 DNA reads as TGTGCCAGCGGACAGGGATTGAACACTGAAGCTTTCTTT.

The chain recombines TRBV11-1 with TRBJ1-4, with D possibly TRBD1 on 6 matching bases. The V gene's germline CDR1 is SGHAT and CDR2 FQDESV (reference sequence). The CDR3 is 15 amino acids. Trimming took 3 bases from V and 6 from J, leaving 14 bases between them. The CDR3 here is CASSFGQGMDEKLFF. CDR3 bases: TGTGCCAGCAGCTTCGGTCAGGGGATGGATGAAAAACTGTTTTTT.

The DNA of the CDR3 is TGTGCCAATGGGACTAGCGCGAACACCGGGGAGCTGTTTTTT. Protein: CANGTSANTGELFF. The rearrangement joins TRBV7-9 to TRBJ2-2, with TRBD2 identical over 10 bases. V gave up 10 bases and J gave up 0 bases; unmatched junction bases: 2. The CDR3 has 14 residues. Germline loops: CDR1 SEHNR, CDR2 FQNEAQ (reference sequence).